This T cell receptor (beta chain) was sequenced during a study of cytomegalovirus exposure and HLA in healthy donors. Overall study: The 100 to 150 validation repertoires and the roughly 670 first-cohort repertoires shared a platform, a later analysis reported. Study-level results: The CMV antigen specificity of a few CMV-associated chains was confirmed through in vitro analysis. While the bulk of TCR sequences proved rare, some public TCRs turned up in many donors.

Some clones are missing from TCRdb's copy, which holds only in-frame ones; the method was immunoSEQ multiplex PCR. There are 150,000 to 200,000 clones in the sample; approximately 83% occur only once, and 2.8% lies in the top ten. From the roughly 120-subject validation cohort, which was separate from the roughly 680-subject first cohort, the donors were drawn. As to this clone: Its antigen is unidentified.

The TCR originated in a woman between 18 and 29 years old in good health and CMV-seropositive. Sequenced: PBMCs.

For the CDR3, the DNA is TGTGCCAGCAGCTATACGCCGGGACAGGGGTTTGAGCAGTACTTC. Translating gives CASSYTPGQGFEQYF. The V call is TRBV2, the J call TRBJ2-5; 10 nucleotides match TRBD1. The V segment lost 6 bases and the J segment 11 bases; nucleotides outside the gene matches: 15. CDR3 size: 15 residues. Germline lookup yields CDR1 SNHLY and CDR2 FYNNEI. The whole variable domain, remainder taken from reference TRBV2 and TRBJ2-5, is EPEVTQTPSHQVTQMGQEVILRCVPISNHLYFYWYRQILGQKVEFLVSFYNNEISEKSEIFDDQFSVERPDGSNFTLKIRSTKLEDSAMYFCASSYTPGQGFEQYFGPGTRLLVL.